The rows below give T cell receptor beta chains drawn from one sample of a study of blood T cell repertoires in COVID-19. TCRdb's table, derived via immunoSEQ multiplex PCR, lists solely in-frame clones and lacks some. The table includes approximately 240,000 clones, just under 85% detected once. Sequenced: peripheral blood. The source of these receptors is a man aged 45-65 years with acute or convalescent COVID-19. The CDR3 runs from the conserved cysteine through the conserved F or W. A D gene is named only where the DNA matches it firmly. The listing skips clone size in some rows; elsewhere it reads once, few, many or a size class.

16	TRBV9	TRBJ2-3	NA	TRBD2	TGTGCCAGCAGCGTAGGGGGTAGCGGGGTGCCAGATACGCAGTATTTT	CASSVGGSGVPDTQYF
19	TRBV27	TRBJ1-5	NA	NA	TGTGCCAGCAGTTTAGCCCCCCCCCTCCGGGGGGCGAGCAATCAGCCCCAGCATTTT	CASSLAPPLRGASNQPQHF
16	TRBV28	TRBJ1-3	NA	TRBD1	TGTGCCAGCAGACGGGGGACAGGGCTCTCTGGAAACACCATATATTTT	CASRRGTGLSGNTIYF
14	TRBV10-3	TRBJ2-7	NA	NA	TGTGCCATCAGTGATGGAGGAGGAGGGTACGAGCAGTACTTC	CAISDGGGGYEQYF
11	TRBV11-3	TRBJ2-7	NA	TRBD2	TGTGCTTCCGCTAGCGGCTACGAGCAGTACTTC	CASASGYEQYF
15	TRBV5-1	TRBJ2-2	NA	TRBD1	TGCGCCAGCAGCGGGACAGGGGGCAACACCGGGGAGCTGTTTTTT	CASSGTGGNTGELFF
13	TRBV29-1	TRBJ1-3	few	NA	TGCAGCGTTGAAATCGGCTCTGGAAACACCATATATTTT	CSVEIGSGNTIYF
16	TRBV3-1/TRBV3-2	TRBJ2-4	NA	TRBD1	TGTGCCAGCAGCCGACGGGACAGGGGGGCCAAAAACATTCAGTACTTC	CASSRRDRGAKNIQYF
14	TRBV29-1	TRBJ2-7	NA	TRBD1	TGCAGCGTTGTGGTTGTGACAGGGTTTGGCGAGCAGTACTTC	CSVVVVTGFGEQYF
15	TRBV9	TRBJ1-2	NA	NA	TGTGCCAGCAGCGTCAAGGCGGAGCGGGACTATGGCTACACCTTC	CASSVKAERDYGYTF
14	TRBV6-5	TRBJ2-2	NA	TRBD2	TGTGCCAGCAGGGCGGGGGGGCCCACCGGGGAGCTGTTTTTT	CASRAGGPTGELFF
14	TRBV6-6	TRBJ2-7	NA	TRBD1	TGTGCCAGCAGCCGCGACAGGGTCTCCCACGAGCAGTACTTC	CASSRDRVSHEQYF
13	TRBV10-1	TRBJ2-2	NA	TRBD1	TGCGCCAGCTTGGACAGGCACACCGGGGAGCTGTTTTTT	CASLDRHTGELFF
16	TRBV5-5	TRBJ2-3	NA	TRBD2	TGTGCCAGCAGCTTTCTCCTAGCGGGTAGCACAGATACGCAGTATTTT	CASSFLLAGSTDTQYF
16	TRBV18	TRBJ1-3	NA	NA	TGTGCCAGCTCATACGGGGTAATGGCCTCTGGAAACACCATATATTTT	CASSYGVMASGNTIYF
16	TRBV6-5	TRBJ2-2	NA	NA	TGTGCCAGCAGTTACTCGCGGGCTGGAGGCACCGGGGAGCTGTTTTTT	CASSYSRAGGTGELFF
11	TRBV30	TRBJ2-1	NA	NA	TGTGCCGGACGGGGGAACAATGAGCAGTTCTTC	CAGRGNNEQFF
15	TRBV5-4	TRBJ1-1	few	TRBD1	TGTGCCAGCAGCCTTCCGGGACAGGGGTTTCCTGAAGCTTTCTTT	CASSLPGQGFPEAFF
14	TRBV27	TRBJ2-7	few	TRBD1	TGTGCCACCAGGGGGCAGGGGGCGTTGCGAGAGCAGTACTTC	CATRGQGALREQYF
12	TRBV19	TRBJ2-7	NA	TRBD2	TGTGCCAGTTCCGGGGGGGCCTACGAGCAGTACTTC	CASSGGAYEQYF
16	TRBV6-5	TRBJ2-3	few	NA	TGTGCCAGCAGTTACTCAGCGTATGCTAGCACAGATACGCAGTATTTT	CASSYSAYASTDTQYF
14	TRBV29-1	TRBJ2-5	NA	NA	TGCAGCGTTGAAGATACGCGGGAAGTAGAGACCCAGTACTTC	CSVEDTREVETQYF
16	TRBV5-4	TRBJ2-2	NA	TRBD2	TGTGCCAGCAGCTTAGGAACTAGCGGGCGCACCGGGGAGCTGTTTTTT	CASSLGTSGRTGELFF
12	TRBV2	TRBJ2-7	NA	NA	TGTGCCAGCAGTTATATCCCGGGAGAGCAGTACTTC	CASSYIPGEQYF
15	TRBV30	TRBJ2-2	many	NA	TGTGCCTGGAGTGTTGGAGCCTCGAACACCGGGGAGCTGTTTTTT	CAWSVGASNTGELFF
17	TRBV18	TRBJ1-1	NA	NA	TGTGCCAGCTCACCTTTAACTATAAGCGGGGCTAACACTGAAGCTTTCTTT	CASSPLTISGANTEAFF
13	TRBV5-4	TRBJ2-5	NA	NA	TGTGCCAGCAGCCCCGGACAGCAAGAGACCCAGTACTTC	CASSPGQQETQYF
14	TRBV18	TRBJ2-2	NA	TRBD1	TGTGCCAGCTCCCCGAGGGGGCAGACCGGGGAGCTGTTTTTT	CASSPRGQTGELFF
15	TRBV7-2	TRBJ1-6	NA	TRBD1	TGTGCCAGCAGCTCTGGACAGGGAGTAGGATCACCCCTCCACTTT	CASSSGQGVGSPLHF
18	TRBV4-2	TRBJ2-1	NA	TRBD2	TGTGCCAGCAGCCATCGTCCGGGGTTAGCGGGAGATGTCAATGAGCAGTTCTTC	CASSHRPGLAGDVNEQFF
13	TRBV5-6	TRBJ1-1	once	TRBD1	TGTGCCAGCAGCATGGACAGGGTCTCTGAAGCTTTCTTT	CASSMDRVSEAFF
14	TRBV7-2	TRBJ1-4	NA	NA	TGTGCCAGCAGCTTATCCAGTCGCAGTGAAAAACTGTTTTTT	CASSLSSRSEKLFF
15	TRBV3-1/TRBV3-2	TRBJ1-4	NA	TRBD1	TGTGCCAGCAGCCACCAGGACAGGAGAAATGAAAAACTGTTTTTT	CASSHQDRRNEKLFF
14	TRBV5-1	TRBJ1-5	NA	NA	TGCGCCAGCAGCCTCGGACAGTCCGACCAGCCCCAGCATTTT	CASSLGQSDQPQHF
19	TRBV3-1/TRBV3-2	TRBJ1-5	NA	TRBD1	TGTGCCAGCAGCCAATTTCTCGGGACAGGGGATTATAGCAATCAGCCCCAGCATTTT	CASSQFLGTGDYSNQPQHF
12	TRBV29-1	TRBJ1-1	NA	NA	TGCAGCGCTGAAACCCAGGGAACTGAAGCTTTCTTT	CSAETQGTEAFF
16	TRBV6-2/TRBV6-3	TRBJ1-3	NA	NA	TGTGCCAGCAGTTACTCTGGGGGCTTCTCTGGAAACACCATATATTTT	CASSYSGGFSGNTIYF
12	TRBV12-3/TRBV12-4	TRBJ1-5	NA	NA	TGTGCCAGCACCCAGGGCAATCAGCCCCAGCATTTT	CASTQGNQPQHF
15	TRBV10-3	TRBJ2-3	NA	TRBD2	TGTGCCATCAGTGTCGGCGGGGGGGCCACAGATACGCAGTATTTT	CAISVGGGATDTQYF
13	TRBV12-3/TRBV12-4	TRBJ1-1	NA	TRBD1	TGTGCCAGCATTTACAGGGGCGGCACTGAAGCTTTCTTT	CASIYRGGTEAFF
15	TRBV9	TRBJ1-4	NA	NA	TGTGCCAGCAGCCCCCCCCTTTCGGGGAATGAAAAACTGTTTTTT	CASSPPLSGNEKLFF
18	TRBV3-1/TRBV3-2	TRBJ2-3	NA	TRBD2	TGTGCCAGCAGCCAATGGTTGAGCGGGGGGGCCCGCACAGATACGCAGTATTTT	CASSQWLSGGARTDTQYF
15	TRBV6-5	TRBJ2-7	NA	NA	TGTGCCAGCAGTTACTCGGGGGGAGTGGGCTACGAGCAGTACTTC	CASSYSGGVGYEQYF
16	TRBV27	TRBJ2-7	few	TRBD2	TGTGCCAGCAGTTTCCGGACTAGCGGGGCCACCTACGAGCAGTACTTC	CASSFRTSGATYEQYF
15	TRBV5-1	TRBJ1-5	NA	TRBD1	TGCGCCAGCAGCTTGGAAGGGACAGGGAATCAGCCCCAGCATTTT	CASSLEGTGNQPQHF
15	TRBV6-5	TRBJ2-5	NA	NA	TGTGCCAGCGACCCTATTCGACAGGTTGGAGAGACCCAGTACTTC	CASDPIRQVGETQYF
16	TRBV3-1/TRBV3-2	TRBJ2-1	NA	NA	TGTGCCAGCAGCCGGGGAGCGGGACAGGTCAGCAATGAGCAGTTCTTC	CASSRGAGQVSNEQFF
15	TRBV7-3	TRBJ2-1	once	NA	TGTGCCAGCAGCTTAGCGGGGACCTCCTACAATGAGCAGTTCTTC	CASSLAGTSYNEQFF
11	TRBV6-6	TRBJ1-1	NA	TRBD1	TGTGCCAGCAGTTACGACAGGGGAGCTTTCTTT	CASSYDRGAFF
17	TRBV9	TRBJ2-2	NA	TRBD1	TGTGCCAGCAGCGTAGTCGGACAGGGGGGAGTAACCGGGGAGCTGTTTTTT	CASSVVGQGGVTGELFF
13	TRBV25-1	TRBJ2-2	NA	TRBD1	TGTGCCAGCGCCGGGACAGCCTCCGGGGAGCTGTTTTTT	CASAGTASGELFF
13	TRBV7-6	TRBJ2-1	once	TRBD1	TGTGCCAGCAGCTCGGGACAGTACAATGAGCAGTTCTTC	CASSSGQYNEQFF
15	TRBV6-6	TRBJ1-2	once	NA	TGTGCCAGCAGGGAGGGGACGGACTCTAACTATGGCTACACCTTC	CASREGTDSNYGYTF
14	TRBV7-9	TRBJ2-7	many	TRBD1	TGTGCCAGCAGTCGGACAGGTTCCAGCTACGAGCAGTACTTC	CASSRTGSSYEQYF
14	TRBV27	TRBJ1-2	NA	NA	TGTGCCAGCAGTTTATCACAAGTTAACTATGGCTACACCTTC	CASSLSQVNYGYTF
14	TRBV3-1/TRBV3-2	TRBJ2-1	NA	NA	TGTGCCAGCAGCCCGGGGGACTCCTACAATGAGCAGTTCTTC	CASSPGDSYNEQFF
14	TRBV6-5	TRBJ1-2	NA	NA	TGTGCCAGCAGTTACCCCCCCGAGGACTATGGCTACACCTTC	CASSYPPEDYGYTF